This TCR beta chain was obtained from a study of naive and memory T cell subsets. Cells stained for CD3, CD4, CD8, CD45RA, CD27 and viability were sorted into four CD45RA/CD27 subsets. Findings and caveats of the study: Possibly reflecting memory cells re-expressing CD45RA, a few larger clonotypes occurred in naive repertoires, especially CD8.

In the case of this clonotype: The target antigen is unknown.

The beta constant-region primer was an equimolar mix of two oligonucleotides covering TRBC1 and TRBC2. Four rounds of PCR amplified the ligated cDNA using nested alpha and beta constant-region primers plus SP2. The cDNA 3' end received a ligated single-stranded oligonucleotide carrying the SP2 primer and a 12-nucleotide UMI. TCRdb itself ran the UMI-ligation and nested PCR reads through MiXCR, one entry per CDR3 protein. Of some 82,000 distinct CDR3 sequences listed, about 11% were seen once; the top ten hold around 0.13%. The TCR comes from a human donor in good health. The sequenced sample was naive CD4+ T cells from blood.

Here the CDR3 reads CASSLSGRQGSTDTQYF. CDR3 coding DNA: TGTGCCAGCAGTTTGAGCGGGAGGCAGGGTAGCACAGATACGCAGTATTTT. The V call is TRBV12-3 or TRBV12-4, the J call TRBJ2-3, with 9 nucleotides matching TRBD2. V shed 3 bases, J shed 0 bases, and the junction held 7 bases outside the gene matches. The length of the CDR3 is 17 residues.